The clone carrying this TCR beta chain appeared a few times. This record comes from a study of early T cells in non-severe SARS-CoV-2 infection. Study summary: Unsorted whole blood bulk RNA was sequenced, with unpaired chains.

Unique molecular identifiers tagged individual cDNA molecules. One entry per CDR3 protein, called by TCRdb with MiXCR from the 5' RACE reads. The sample shows nearly 110,000 distinct CDR3 sequences, over 8.5% of them seen only once. V shed 6 bases and J 3 bases; nucleotides not matched to a gene: 7. Germline CDR1 and CDR2: MNHEY and SVGAGI. This CDR3 is built from 14 residues. This chain connects TRBV6-5 to TRBJ2-7; 8 nucleotides agree with TRBD1. The receptor comes from an adult who was a healthcare worker with PCR-confirmed SARS-CoV-2 infection or an uninfected control (not recorded which). Sequences were obtained from whole blood. CDR3 region: CASSSRDRSYEQYF. The CDR3 DNA reads TGTGCCAGCAGCTCCAGGGACAGGAGCTACGAGCAGTACTTC.